This paragraph covers one T cell receptor beta chain sequence. Its antigen is currently not known. No much larger clone exists at a distance of one base, and base qualities are not known. TCRdb shows the sequencer as Illumina NovaSeq 6000. TCR cDNA was made using 5'RACE template switching, a step that added a universal primer site and unique molecular identifiers. Priming of cDNA synthesis was performed from both the TCR alpha and TCR beta constant segments. Libraries were amplified in two PCR steps, with sample barcodes and sequencing adapters added in the second step. Sequencing of libraries was performed on Illumina HiSeq 2500 (2x100 bp) or NovaSeq (2x150 bp). The original methods were these. Demultiplexing of reads and collapsing into UMI consensus sequences were performed with MIGEC, and V(D)J alignment was carried out with MiXCR. Using edgeR on replicate PBMC samples, clonotypes were called vaccine-responding if FDR was below 0.01 and the log2 fold change was above 5 up to day 15. CD4 or CD8 identity was assigned to each bulk clonotype according to whether the clonotype was present at higher abundance in the sequenced CD4 repertoire or the sequenced CD8 repertoire. The public reads were reprocessed in TCRdb via fastp at Q25 and MiXCR, keeping in-frame beta chains. Here each entry gathers all rows of one CDR3 protein and keeps the most common genes and DNA. None of the V and J calls come from the authors' own analysis; TCRdb made them. The sample yields hundreds of thousands of distinct CDR3 sequences; 12% were counted once. The ten largest make up 2.5% to 4% of the sample.

The V and J ends are trimmed by 6 bases and 7 bases, leaving 13 bases between them. Spanning cysteine to phenylalanine, the CDR3 consists of 13 amino acids. Of all the DNA, just the CDR3 is kept, 39 bases in frame from base 1. Reading the germline V gene gives CDR1 MNHEY and CDR2 SVGAGI. This specimen belongs to a study of T cells after yellow fever vaccination (dated by TCRdb to between 2018 and 2021). In the study overall: The SMART-Seq v4 Ultra Low Input RNA kit was used to prepare libraries from fractions with low cell numbers. To track T-cell clones before and after primary and booster YFV17D yellow fever vaccination, bulk TCR alpha and beta repertoires were sequenced longitudinally. Blood was collected at multiple timepoints before and after primary and secondary immunization, and bulk PBMC replicates and cell subsets were isolated. Two healthy male donors, one aged 18 to 30 and one aged 30 to 39 years, were included in the cohort. The investigation overall reported the following: Only a couple of donors were included in the study, so the extent to which the findings can be generalized is limited. Compared with the primary T-cell response, the secondary T-cell response was faster but weaker, reaching its peak on day 5 rather than on day 15. Most clones expanded after primary vaccination (almost 97% of CD4 and 80% to 90% of CD8) were re-detected after the booster, suggesting that broad memory maintenance occurred. A small fraction of clonotypes showed up in both the CD4 and CD8 compartments, probably as a result of convergent recombination. Computational filtering was required because FACS-sorted repertoires could contain abundant contaminating clonotypes from the bulk population.

The intended sense of this specimen's treatment or condition label: live attenuated yellow fever vaccine strain. PBMCs were isolated from peripheral blood using a standard Ficoll-Paque protocol. Dynabeads CD4 and CD8 positive selection kits were used to isolate CD4 and CD8 T-cell fractions. TriZol was used to extract RNA from bulk PBMCs, from CD4 and CD8 fractions, and from dextramer-positive and dextramer-negative fractions. The source material was CD4+ T cells sorted from PBMCs, sampled 15 days after the yellow fever booster vaccination. The receptor chain draws on TRBV6-5 and TRBJ1-5; matching of 6 bases hints at TRBD1 as the D gene. The TCR was taken from a man younger than 35 who received the YFV17D yellow fever vaccine. The DNA sequence follows: TGTGCCAGCAGATACAGGGAAGGGCAGCCCCAGCATTTT. It is translated as CASRYREGQPQHF.